What follows are 32 T cell receptor beta chains derived from one specimen sequenced in a study of cytotoxic CD8 clonotypes in ibrutinib-treated CLL. Sequencing was performed with immunoSEQ multiplex PCR; in TCRdb, only in-frame clones are kept and a portion is missing. The sample consists of more than 200,000 clones, roughly 70% of them appearing once. Sequencing used PBMCs, obtained after 24 months of ibrutinib treatment. All receptors derive from a human donor with chronic lymphocytic leukemia.

The chain uses TRBV4-2 and TRBJ2-6, with D unclear. This CDR3 is 16 amino acids long. Germline V gene lookup returns CDR1 LGHNA and CDR2 YNFKEQ. V dropped 0 bases and J dropped 0 bases, with 6 bases sitting between them. DNA for the CDR3: TGTGCCAGCAGCCAAGATTCTAGCTCTGGGGCCAACGTCCTGACTTTC. Protein sequence: CASSQDSSSGANVLTF.

The table lists this clone with a few counts. The gene calls are TRBV29-1 and TRBJ1-2, with D possibly matching TRBD1 (5 bases). This CDR3 is 11 amino acids long. The V gene lost 7 bases and the J gene lost 4 bases, with 10 bases spanning the gap. Germline V gives CDR1 SQVTM, CDR2 ANQGSEA. CDR3 nucleotide sequence: TGCAGCGATTTCGACAGCTATGGCTACACCTTC. As protein: CSDFDSYGYTF. Combining the CDR3 with reference TRBV29-1 and TRBJ1-2 gives the whole variable domain SAVISQKPSRDICQRGTSLTIQCQVDSQVTMMFWYRQQPGQSLTLIATANQGSEATYESGFVIDKFPISRPNLTFSTLTVSNMSPEDSSIYLCSDFDSYGYTFGSGTRLTVV.

The gene calls are TRBV10-1 and TRBJ2-5; D is perhaps TRBD1 or TRBD2 (6 bases each). The CDR3 has 15 residues. V shed 2 bases and J shed 4 bases, with 14 bases lying between them. The V gene's germline CDR1 is WNHNN and CDR2 SYGVQD (reference sequence). CDR3 DNA: TGCGCCAGCAGTGAGACCCCGGGGGCGGTAGAGACCCAGTACTTC. This sequence encodes CASSETPGAVETQYF.

This chain connects TRBV7-9 to TRBJ2-7; TRBD1 agrees at 7 bases. With 5 bases clipped from V and 2 bases from J, the junction kept 3 bases outside the gene matches. This CDR3 has 13 amino acids. CDR1 and CDR2 (germline): SEHNR, FQNEAQ (reference sequence). The CDR3 reads CASSTGTAYEQYF. As DNA, the CDR3 is TGTGCCAGCAGCACCGGGACAGCCTACGAGCAGTACTTC.

The chain is built from TRBV5-1 and TRBJ2-7; D is unresolved. V was clipped by 2 bases and J by 0 bases, with 12 bases between them. The CDR3 is 15 residues long. The V gene's germline CDR1 is SGHRS and CDR2 YFSETQ. The CDR3 bases are TGCGCCAGCAGCTTTGGAGCGCCTAGCTCCTACGAGCAGTACTTC. Translating it yields CASSFGAPSSYEQYF.

The chain joins TRBV29-1 to TRBJ1-2; the match to TRBD1 covers 7 bases. V lost 1 base, J lost 0 bases, and 5 bases stayed unmatched. This CDR3 has 15 residues. Germline V lookup: CDR1 SQVTM, CDR2 ANQGSEA. The CDR3 DNA reads as TGCAGCGTTGAAGGGACAGGCGACGCTAACTATGGCTACACCTTC. Protein product: CSVEGTGDANYGYTF.

CDR3 sequence: CASSTRWGSNQPQHF. The CDR3 DNA is TGTGCCAGCAGCACGAGGTGGGGGAGCAATCAGCCCCAGCATTTT. The chain joins TRBV7-2 to TRBJ1-5; a weak D match, TRBD1 (5 bases). The germline CDR1 and CDR2 sequences are SGHTA and FQGNSA. Trimming stripped 5 bases from V and 1 base from J, with 12 bases between. The CDR3 loop spans 15 amino acids.

Concerning this clone: At one boundary the junction diverges from the germline segment, which might be a read error. V usage is TRBV7-7 and J usage is TRBJ2-7, with TRBD1 matching over 7 bases. CDR3 length: 13 residues. Germline assignment: CDR1 SSHAT and CDR2 FNYEAQ (reference sequence). The CDR3 sequence is CASSPRDSDEQYF. The CDR3 nucleotides are TGTGCTAGCAGCCCCAGGGACAGCGACGAGCAGTACTTC.

The J gene is TRBJ1-5, the V gene TRBV27; D remains ambiguous. The germline V and J ends were trimmed by 3 bases and 4 bases, with 10 bases remaining between them. Germline-derived CDR1 and CDR2 are MNHEY and SMNVEV (reference sequence). This CDR3 is built from 14 residues. CDR3 sequence (DNA): TGTGCCAGCAGTTTTAACAGACCAAATCAGCCCCAGCATTTT. As protein: CASSFNRPNQPQHF.

The J gene is TRBJ1-2, the V gene TRBV5-1, with a weak D call TRBD1 (6 bases). CDR1 is SGHRS and CDR2 is YFSETQ in the germline V gene. The CDR3 has 13 amino acids. With 5 bases removed from V and 3 bases from J, the gap between germline ends came to 11 bases. CDR3 loop: CASRVSGDYGYTF. The CDR3 region has the DNA TGCGCCAGCAGGGTCTCAGGGGACTATGGCTACACCTTC.

This sequence joins TRBV5-4 and TRBJ2-1, with 13 positions matching TRBD2. The CDR3 is 20 amino acids. Germline V CDR1 and CDR2: SGHNT, YYREEE (reference sequence). V gave up 6 bases and J gave up 2 bases; unmatched junction bases: 17. CDR3 sequence reads: CASTPGIFSGTSGAYNEQFF. DNA of the CDR3: TGTGCCAGCACTCCCGGCATATTCTCCGGGACTAGCGGGGCCTACAATGAGCAGTTCTTC.

This clone was detected only once. The chain employs TRBV28 and TRBJ2-7; D tentatively fits TRBD1 or TRBD2 (6 bases each). The CDR3 totals 15 residues. CDR1 and CDR2 (germline): MDHEN, SYDVKM. Between the trimmed V and J ends, which lost 3 bases and 4 bases, there was a span of 16 bases. CDR3 DNA: TGTGCCAGCAGTTTTCCCGGGGGCGCGATGTACGAGCAGTACTTC. Amino acids: CASSFPGGAMYEQYF.

This clone was seen only a few times. The J gene is TRBJ2-7, the V gene TRBV5-4, with 7 bases identical to TRBD1. The CDR3 length is 14 residues. The J segment lost 0 bases and the V segment lost 4 bases, leaving 4 bases of the junction unmatched. The V gene's germline CDR1 is SGHNT and CDR2 YYREEE (reference sequence). CDR3 amino acids: CASSLDRVSYEQYF. The DNA for the CDR3 is TGTGCCAGCAGCCTTGACAGGGTCTCCTACGAGCAGTACTTC.

CDR3: CASSFRGLVNTEAFF. CDR3 sequence (DNA): TGTGCCAGCAGCTTTCGAGGGCTGGTGAACACTGAAGCTTTCTTT. J is TRBJ1-1 and V is TRBV5-8; no clear D gene. The CDR3 consists of 15 residues. The germline CDR1 and CDR2 sequences are SGHTS and YDEGEE. Trimming pared 2 bases from V and 0 bases from J, leaving 11 bases between.

This chain uses TRBV5-1 with TRBJ1-2; 8 nucleotides line up with TRBD1. V was clipped by 4 bases and J by 4 bases; unmatched bases: 21. The CDR3 consists of 19 residues. Germline-derived CDR1 and CDR2 are SGHRS and YFSETQ. The CDR3 sequence: CASSASSPGQGTIGYGYTF. In nucleotides, the CDR3 is TGCGCCAGCAGCGCCTCGTCCCCAGGACAGGGCACAATAGGCTATGGCTACACCTTC.

This clone was found once. The chain joins TRBV19 to TRBJ2-7, with D unresolved. The V and J ends lost 7 bases and 0 bases respectively, with 16 bases between them. The CDR3 runs to 15 residues. The germline V gene has CDR1 LNHDA and CDR2 SQIVND (reference sequence). CDR3 region: CASKRLPLDSYEQYF. The DNA of the CDR3 is TGTGCCAGTAAGCGTCTCCCATTAGACTCCTACGAGCAGTACTTC.

The CDR3, as DNA: TGTGCCAGCAGTTTGCAACCGCCGGGACAGGGCTGGGGTGAAAAACTGTTTTTT. Protein product: CASSLQPPGQGWGEKLFF. This chain uses TRBV27 with TRBJ1-4; the match to TRBD1 covers 9 bases. The germline V gene has CDR1 MNHEY and CDR2 SMNVEV (reference sequence). This CDR3 contains 18 residues. V was pared by 3 bases and J by 7 bases, with 15 bases of the junction left unmatched.

This clone was seen just once. J is TRBJ2-3 and V is TRBV27; TRBD2 agrees at 13 bases. Losses at the gene ends were 5 bases for V and 0 bases for J; bases not matched to a gene: 11. CDR3 size: 19 residues. The germline V gene has CDR1 MNHEY and CDR2 SMNVEV (reference sequence). The CDR3 reads CASSPGAGTSGASTDTQYF. DNA of the CDR3: TGTGCCAGCAGTCCTGGGGCCGGGACTAGCGGGGCCAGCACAGATACGCAGTATTTT.

The CDR3 loop reads CASSQGVRPGQGIHEQYF. The CDR3 nucleotides are TGTGCCAGCAGCCAGGGGGTTAGGCCGGGACAGGGGATTCACGAGCAGTACTTC. V and J are TRBV7-8 and TRBJ2-7; 10 bases align to TRBD1. There are 18 residues in the CDR3. V trimming: 5 bases; J trimming: 5 bases; junction bases outside the gene matches: 18. The germline CDR1 and CDR2 sequences are SGHVS and FQNEAQ.

The CDR3 nucleotides read TGTGCCAGCAGCCAAGATGGTCGGGGGGGATTCACCATATATTTT. It is translated as CASSQDGRGGFTIYF. The chain carries TRBV14 and TRBJ1-3, with D possibly TRBD1 on 5 matching bases. The V end was cut by 0 bases, the J end by 9 bases, with 15 bases between. The germline V gene encodes CDR1 SGHDN and CDR2 FVKESK. There are 15 residues in the CDR3. Full variable domain (rest looked up from reference TRBV14 and TRBJ1-3): EAGVTQFPSHSVIEKGQTVTLRCDPISGHDNLYWYRRVMGKEIKFLLHFVKESKQDESGMPNNRFLAERTGGTYSTLKVQPAELEDSGVYFCASSQDGRGGFTIYFGEGSWLTVV.

The chain combines TRBV9 with TRBJ2-1, with 10 positions matching TRBD2. Germline values: CDR1 SGDLS, CDR2 YYNGEE. This CDR3 region has 15 residues. V shed 3 bases and J 7 bases; nucleotides not matched to a gene: 7. The CDR3, as DNA: TGTGCCAGCAGCGCCCCTAGCGGGAGTATAAATGAGCAGTTCTTC. It specifies CASSAPSGSINEQFF.

Details on this clone: In the same sample, other DNA sequences code for this CDR3. The rearrangement links TRBV19 to TRBJ2-3; possible D gene TRBD2, 5 bases. V lost 3 bases to trimming and J lost 3 bases, with 10 bases between them. The CDR3 has 14 residues. Per germline, CDR1 LNHDA and CDR2 SQIVND (reference sequence). This chain's CDR3 is CASSIGLRTDTQYF. CDR3 coding DNA: TGTGCCAGTAGTATCGGACTCAGAACAGATACGCAGTATTTT.

The V and J genes are TRBV5-1 and TRBJ2-2; D possibly corresponds to TRBD2 (5 bases). This CDR3 region has 15 residues. Germline lookup yields CDR1 SGHRS and CDR2 YFSETQ. The germline V and J ends were trimmed by 2 bases and 4 bases, with 12 bases remaining between them. CDR3 sequence: CASSFLGEGTGELFF. CDR3 DNA: TGCGCCAGCAGCTTCCTTGGAGAGGGCACCGGGGAGCTGTTTTTT. The full variable domain, rest sourced from reference TRBV5-1 and TRBJ2-2, is KAGVTQTPRYLIKTRGQQVTLSCSPISGHRSVSWYQQTPGQGLQFLFEYFSETQRNKGNFPGRFSGRQFSNSRSEMNVSTLELGDSALYLCASSFLGEGTGELFFGEGSRLTVL.

This clone showed up just once. The rearrangement joins TRBV4-2 to TRBJ2-1; 9 positions match TRBD1. With 6 bases clipped from V and 6 bases from J, the junction kept 9 bases outside the gene matches. There are 15 residues in the CDR3. Germline V gene lookup returns CDR1 LGHNA and CDR2 YNFKEQ. Here the CDR3 reads CASRLDRGVSNEQFF. The CDR3 nucleotides read TGTGCCAGCAGACTGGACAGGGGAGTCAGCAATGAGCAGTTCTTC.

The table lists this clone with a few counts. The chain links TRBV19 to TRBJ1-4; D is uncertain. CDR3 size: 15 residues. V lost 4 bases to trimming and J lost 10 bases, with 19 bases between them. Germline lookup yields CDR1 LNHDA and CDR2 SQIVND (reference sequence). CDR3 residues: CASSTTPPPGIKLFF. CDR3 in DNA: TGTGCCAGTAGTACCACACCTCCTCCGGGAATAAAACTGTTTTTT. The whole variable domain, filled in from reference TRBV19 and TRBJ1-4, reads DGGITQSPKYLFRKEGQNVTLSCEQNLNHDAMYWYRQDPGQGLRLIYYSQIVNDFQKGDIAEGYSVSREKKESFPLTVTSAQKNPTAFYLCASSTTPPPGIKLFFGSGTQLSVL.

This rearrangement joins TRBV2 to TRBJ2-7, with 9 bases that match TRBD1. Unmatched junction bases numbered 13, after V lost 6 bases and J lost 4 bases. Germline V gives CDR1 SNHLY, CDR2 FYNNEI. This CDR3 is 16 amino acids long. The CDR3 here is CASSPGTGHHFYEQYF. The DNA of the CDR3 is TGTGCCAGCAGCCCCGGGACAGGGCACCACTTTTACGAGCAGTACTTC.

The chain recombines TRBV7-2 with TRBJ2-3; D might be TRBD2 (5 bases). CDR1 SGHTA and CDR2 FQGNSA come from the germline V gene. The CDR3 is 14 residues long. V lost 3 bases and J 4 bases, leaving 11 bases between the germline ends. The CDR3 DNA follows: TGTGCCAGCAGCTTTTCCAACGGGGCAGATACGCAGTATTTT. The encoded protein is CASSFSNGADTQYF.

The chain joins TRBV5-1 to TRBJ1-1; a possible D gene is TRBD1 (6 bases). V dropped 4 bases and J dropped 0 bases, with 10 bases sitting between them. Germline V gives CDR1 SGHRS, CDR2 YFSETQ. The CDR3 length is 14 residues. DNA for the CDR3: TGCGCCAGCAGCCCCACAGGGTTGAACACTGAAGCTTTCTTT. Its translation is CASSPTGLNTEAFF.

The V call is TRBV27, the J call TRBJ2-3; no clear D gene. Germline V gives CDR1 MNHEY, CDR2 SMNVEV (reference sequence). This CDR3 is built from 15 residues. V lost 6 bases, J lost 0 bases, and 13 bases lay in between. CDR3 nucleotides: TGTGCCAGCAGCCGCGGACCTAGTAGCACAGATACGCAGTATTTT. Amino acid sequence: CASSRGPSSTDTQYF.

The chain uses TRBV7-2 and TRBJ2-7; 10 positions match TRBD2. From germline, CDR1 is SGHTA and CDR2 FQGNSA. The CDR3 runs 16 residues. The V and J ends lost 5 bases and 1 base, in that order; junction bases with no gene match: 8. CDR3 region: CASSPRGLALSYEQYF. CDR3 coding DNA: TGTGCCAGCAGCCCGCGGGGACTAGCGCTTTCCTACGAGCAGTACTTC.

V is TRBV5-1 and J is TRBJ1-3, with D uncertain. V was shortened by 4 bases and J by 0 bases, with 11 bases between the two germline ends. Germline V gives CDR1 SGHRS, CDR2 YFSETQ. The CDR3 is 15 amino acids. Here the CDR3 reads CASSRTSISGNTIYF. CDR3 nucleotides: TGCGCCAGCAGCCGCACTAGTATCTCTGGAAACACCATATATTTT.

The V gene is TRBV4-3, the J gene TRBJ2-4, with D tentatively TRBD1 or TRBD2 (5 bases each). From germline, CDR1 is LGHNA and CDR2 YSLEER. The CDR3 runs 14 residues. Trimming left V 1 base short and J 4 bases short, with 8 bases between. The CDR3 loop is CASSQGGEKNIQYF. The CDR3 DNA reads TGCGCCAGCAGCCAAGGAGGGGAGAAAAACATTCAGTACTTC.